Listed below are T cell receptor beta chains from one sample, sequenced in a study of shared clonotypes between healthy human individuals. Sequenced by immunoSEQ multiplex PCR; TCRdb stores in-frame clones only, minus some. Of fewer than 1.8 million clones listed, approximately 98.5% are singletons. Sequenced sample: naive CD4+ T cells sorted from blood. The source is a man aged 25-45 years in good health. Both conserved end residues are part of each CDR3. D genes are given only for firm matches. Clone size is stated in some rows and not others, as once, few, many or a class when expanded.

CDR3 protein: CASSLGLSQQYF
CDR3 DNA: TGTGCCAGCAGCCTGGGGCTAAGCCAGCAGTACTTC
D gene: NA
J gene: TRBJ2-7
V gene: TRBV11-2
clone size: NA

CDR3 protein: CASSQDGGLYEQYF
CDR3 DNA: TGCGCCAGCAGCCAAGATGGGGGTCTCTACGAGCAGTACTTC
D gene: NA
J gene: TRBJ2-7
V gene: TRBV4-3
clone size: NA

CDR3 protein: CASRGTPESDTQYF
CDR3 DNA: TGTGCCAGCAGGGGGACACCCGAAAGTGATACGCAGTATTTT
D gene: NA
J gene: TRBJ2-3
V gene: TRBV25-1
clone size: NA

CDR3 protein: CSVDGAGGSSYEQYF
CDR3 DNA: TGCAGCGTTGATGGGGCAGGAGGATCCTCCTACGAGCAGTACTTC
D gene: NA
J gene: TRBJ2-7
V gene: TRBV29-1
clone size: NA

CDR3 protein: CAISDHGDRLRYTF
CDR3 DNA: TGTGCCATCAGTGACCACGGGGACAGACTACGCTACACCTTC
D gene: TRBD1
J gene: TRBJ1-2
V gene: TRBV10-3
clone size: NA

CDR3 protein: CASSEHKFSGSTDTQYF
CDR3 DNA: TGTGCCAGCAGTGAACATAAATTTAGCGGTAGCACAGATACGCAGTATTTT
D gene: NA
J gene: TRBJ2-3
V gene: TRBV6-1
clone size: NA

CDR3 protein: CAISDRVEQPQHF
CDR3 DNA: TGTGCCATCAGTGACAGGGTTGAACAGCCCCAGCATTTT
D gene: NA
J gene: TRBJ1-5
V gene: TRBV10-3
clone size: NA

CDR3 protein: CASSSILNSNQPQHF
CDR3 DNA: TGTGCCAGCAGTTCAATATTAAATAGCAATCAGCCCCAGCATTTT
D gene: NA
J gene: TRBJ1-5
V gene: TRBV27
clone size: NA

CDR3 protein: CAISEPGQGSNEQFF
CDR3 DNA: TGTGCCATCAGCGAACCGGGACAGGGGTCTAATGAGCAGTTCTTC
D gene: TRBD1
J gene: TRBJ2-1
V gene: TRBV10-3
clone size: once

CDR3 protein: CASSVVDSSTGELFF
CDR3 DNA: TGTGCCAGCAGCGTAGTGGACTCAAGCACCGGGGAGCTGTTTTTT
D gene: NA
J gene: TRBJ2-2
V gene: TRBV9
clone size: NA

CDR3 protein: CASSQQPNTGELFF
CDR3 DNA: TGTGCCAGCAGTCAACAGCCTAACACCGGGGAGCTGTTTTTT
D gene: NA
J gene: TRBJ2-2
V gene: TRBV25-1
clone size: NA

CDR3 protein: CATNQGSNQPQHF
CDR3 DNA: TGTGCCACCAACCAGGGTAGCAATCAGCCCCAGCATTTT
D gene: NA
J gene: TRBJ1-5
V gene: TRBV2
clone size: NA

CDR3 protein: CASSLERGTRETQYF
CDR3 DNA: TGCGCCAGCAGCTTGGAAAGGGGAACGAGAGAGACCCAGTACTTC
D gene: NA
J gene: TRBJ2-5
V gene: TRBV5-1
clone size: NA

CDR3 protein: CASSAQPQHF
CDR3 DNA: TGTGCCAGCAGTGCCCAGCCCCAGCATTTT
D gene: NA
J gene: TRBJ1-5
V gene: TRBV28
clone size: NA

CDR3 protein: CASSLVQKSYNEQFF
CDR3 DNA: TGTGCCAGCAGCTTGGTCCAGAAATCCTACAATGAGCAGTTCTTC
D gene: NA
J gene: TRBJ2-1
V gene: TRBV5-4
clone size: NA

CDR3 protein: CASSRTQREKLFF
CDR3 DNA: TGTGCCAGCAGCCGAACTCAACGAGAAAAACTGTTTTTT
D gene: NA
J gene: TRBJ1-4
V gene: TRBV14
clone size: NA

CDR3 protein: CASSLAPGTGNNEQFF
CDR3 DNA: TGTGCCAGCAGCTTGGCTCCTGGGACAGGGAACAATGAGCAGTTCTTC
D gene: TRBD1
J gene: TRBJ2-1
V gene: TRBV5-4
clone size: once

CDR3 protein: CASSLKEGRETQYF
CDR3 DNA: TGTGCCAGCAGCTTAAAGGAGGGCCGGGAGACCCAGTACTTC
D gene: NA
J gene: TRBJ2-5
V gene: TRBV7-2
clone size: NA

CDR3 protein: CASSGHGKGTNTEAFF
CDR3 DNA: TGCGCCAGCAGTGGCCATGGGAAGGGAACGAACACTGAAGCTTTCTTT
D gene: NA
J gene: TRBJ1-1
V gene: TRBV10-1
clone size: NA

CDR3 protein: CASSSLSGRENEQFF
CDR3 DNA: TGTGCCAGCAGCAGCCTCAGCGGGAGGGAAAATGAGCAGTTCTTC
D gene: TRBD2
J gene: TRBJ2-1
V gene: TRBV11-2
clone size: NA

CDR3 protein: CASSLGTSITGELFF
CDR3 DNA: TGTGCCAGCAGCTTAGGGACTAGTATCACCGGGGAGCTGTTTTTT
D gene: TRBD2
J gene: TRBJ2-2
V gene: TRBV11-3
clone size: NA

CDR3 protein: CASSFQLESNTIYF
CDR3 DNA: TGTGCCAGCAGTTTCCAGTTGGAGAGTAACACCATATATTTT
D gene: NA
J gene: TRBJ1-3
V gene: TRBV28
clone size: NA

CDR3 protein: CASRVSGGHEQYF
CDR3 DNA: TGTGCCAGCAGAGTAAGCGGGGGGCACGAGCAGTACTTC
D gene: TRBD2
J gene: TRBJ2-7
V gene: TRBV2
clone size: NA

CDR3 protein: CASRIDRAREAFF
CDR3 DNA: TGTGCCAGTAGGATAGACAGGGCCCGAGAAGCTTTCTTT
D gene: TRBD1
J gene: TRBJ1-1
V gene: TRBV19
clone size: NA

CDR3 protein: CASSYQSGTPGEQYF
CDR3 DNA: TGTGCCAGCAGCTACCAGAGCGGGACCCCAGGAGAGCAGTACTTC
D gene: TRBD2
J gene: TRBJ2-7
V gene: TRBV7-8
clone size: once

CDR3 protein: CAWSVLGARYGYTF
CDR3 DNA: TGTGCCTGGAGTGTACTCGGGGCGCGGTATGGCTACACCTTC
D gene: NA
J gene: TRBJ1-2
V gene: TRBV30
clone size: NA

CDR3 protein: CSVKQSNTEAFF
CDR3 DNA: TGCAGCGTAAAACAGAGTAACACTGAAGCTTTCTTT
D gene: NA
J gene: TRBJ1-1
V gene: TRBV29-1
clone size: NA

CDR3 protein: CASSQLPLTNTEAFF
CDR3 DNA: TGCGCCAGCAGCCAACTGCCACTGACGAACACTGAAGCTTTCTTT
D gene: NA
J gene: TRBJ1-1
V gene: TRBV4-1
clone size: NA

CDR3 protein: CSVDGGKDTQYF
CDR3 DNA: TGCAGCGTTGATGGCGGGAAGGATACGCAGTATTTT
D gene: NA
J gene: TRBJ2-3
V gene: TRBV29-1
clone size: NA

CDR3 protein: CASSLVGGQGETQYF
CDR3 DNA: TGCGCCAGCAGCTTGGTCGGAGGCCAGGGGGAGACCCAGTACTTC
D gene: NA
J gene: TRBJ2-5
V gene: TRBV5-1
clone size: NA

CDR3 protein: CASRAADRARGAGEQSSYNEQFF
CDR3 DNA: TGTGCCAGCCGCGCGGCGGACAGGGCGCGGGGAGCGGGAGAACAAAGCTCCTACAATGAGCAGTTCTTC
D gene: NA
J gene: TRBJ2-1
V gene: TRBV9
clone size: NA

CDR3 protein: CASSRGLAEKQETQYF
CDR3 DNA: TGTGCCAGCAGCCGGGGACTAGCGGAGAAACAAGAGACCCAGTACTTC
D gene: TRBD2
J gene: TRBJ2-5
V gene: TRBV5-4
clone size: NA

CDR3 protein: CASSQDEVITNQPQHF
CDR3 DNA: TGCGCCAGCAGCCAAGATGAGGTCATAACCAATCAGCCCCAGCATTTT
D gene: NA
J gene: TRBJ1-5
V gene: TRBV4-1
clone size: once

CDR3 protein: CARESGGRTDTQYF
CDR3 DNA: TGTGCCAGAGAATCAGGCGGGAGAACAGATACGCAGTATTTT
D gene: TRBD2
J gene: TRBJ2-3
V gene: TRBV27
clone size: NA

CDR3 protein: CASSPRAASPSGNTIYF
CDR3 DNA: TGTGCCAGCTCACCAAGGGCGGCCTCACCCTCTGGAAACACCATATATTTT
D gene: NA
J gene: TRBJ1-3
V gene: TRBV18
clone size: NA

CDR3 protein: CASSPLQRESHTDTQYF
CDR3 DNA: TGTGCCAGCTCACCCCTCCAGCGGGAAAGCCACACAGATACGCAGTATTTT
D gene: TRBD2
J gene: TRBJ2-3
V gene: TRBV18
clone size: NA

CDR3 protein: CASSPRTLAGVQETQYF
CDR3 DNA: TGTGCCAGCTCACCAAGGACGCTAGCGGGAGTCCAAGAGACCCAGTACTTC
D gene: TRBD2
J gene: TRBJ2-5
V gene: TRBV18
clone size: NA

CDR3 protein: CASSRERADTQYF
CDR3 DNA: TGTGCCAGCAGCCGCGAGCGCGCAGATACGCAGTATTTT
D gene: NA
J gene: TRBJ2-3
V gene: TRBV7-9
clone size: NA

CDR3 protein: CASSDAPTDTQYF
CDR3 DNA: TGTGCCAGCAGTGATGCGCCCACAGATACGCAGTATTTT
D gene: NA
J gene: TRBJ2-3
V gene: TRBV2
clone size: NA

CDR3 protein: CASSFSGRAAYSYNEQFF
CDR3 DNA: TGTGCCAGCAGTTTTAGCGGGAGGGCCGCTTACTCCTACAATGAGCAGTTCTTC
D gene: TRBD2
J gene: TRBJ2-1
V gene: TRBV27
clone size: NA